These 8 T cell receptor beta chains originate from one sample sequenced in a study of CD8+ T cells in alopecia areata. Treatment indicated: oral pan-JAK inhibitor, 5-10 mg twice daily. Extraction of RNA preceded its reverse transcription into cDNA, which served as the sequencing template. TCRdb's table, derived via immunoSEQ multiplex PCR, lists solely in-frame clones and lacks some. The table has more than 150,000 clones, 51% seen once. The sequenced sample was CD8+ T cells sorted from blood, obtained at week 52, from a patient treated with tofacitinib. These receptors all come from a human donor with alopecia areata.

This chain links TRBV27 with TRBJ1-5, with 9 bases matching TRBD1. With 5 bases clipped from V and 3 bases from J, the junction kept 8 bases outside the gene matches. The CDR3 sequence is 16 residues long. The germline V gene encodes CDR1 MNHEY and CDR2 SMNVEV (reference sequence). The CDR3 region has the DNA TGTGCCAGCAGTCCAATACAGGGGGCTAACAATCAGCCCCAGCATTTT. This gives the protein CASSPIQGANNQPQHF.

This clone has just a few counts. V usage is TRBV7-3 and J usage is TRBJ2-5; D might be TRBD1 (6 bases). The CDR3 is made up of 13 amino acids. V lost 5 bases and J lost 1, with 8 bases in between. CDR1 is SGHTA and CDR2 is FQGTGA in the germline V gene. The CDR3 nucleotides read TGTGCCAGCAGCCAGGACAGCCAAGAGACCCAGTACTTC. This gives the protein CASSQDSQETQYF.

The rearrangement uses TRBV15 and TRBJ2-3; weak D call: TRBD2 (6 bases). The V gene's germline CDR1 is LNHNV and CDR2 YYDKDF (reference sequence). There are 13 residues in the CDR3. V shed 8 bases and J shed 1 base, with 10 bases lying between them. The chain's CDR3 is CATGPGGTDTQYF. The DNA of the CDR3 is TGTGCCACCGGTCCGGGGGGCACAGATACGCAGTATTTT.

V is TRBV9 and J is TRBJ2-5, with D possibly called TRBD1 or TRBD2 (6 bases each). CDR3 size: 14 residues. V was cut by 4 bases and J by 4 bases, with 14 bases left in between. The germline gives CDR1 SGDLS, CDR2 YYNGEE. This chain's CDR3 is CASSTRGGIETQYF. The CDR3 coding sequence is TGTGCCAGCAGCACCAGGGGAGGTATAGAGACCCAGTACTTC.

This clone was seen a few times. The J gene is TRBJ1-1, the V gene TRBV4-1; D is uncertain. In germline, CDR1 is MGHRA, CDR2 YSYEKL. V lost 3 bases, J lost 1 base, and 9 bases lay in between. This CDR3 is 14 amino acids long. The DNA for the CDR3 is TGCGCCAGCAGCCATGGTCAGACGAACACTGAAGCTTTCTTT. Amino acid sequence: CASSHGQTNTEAFF.

The count of this clone is one. This chain uses TRBV5-6 with TRBJ1-1; D unresolved. The CDR3 length is 11 residues. Germline loops: CDR1 SGHDT, CDR2 YYEEEE. Trimming left V 5 bases short and J 4 bases short, with 6 bases between. CDR3 region: CASSTGTEAFF. For the CDR3, the DNA is TGTGCCAGCAGTACGGGCACTGAAGCTTTCTTT.

The count of this clone is one. CDR3 sequence reads: CASSRDSYEQYF. The DNA for the CDR3 is TGTGCCAGCAGCCGGGACAGTTACGAGCAGTACTTC. The chain uses TRBV6-5 and TRBJ2-7; 7 nucleotides agree with TRBD1. V lost 6 bases and J lost 4; bases outside the gene matches: 3. The CDR3 runs to 12 residues. The V gene's germline CDR1 is MNHEY and CDR2 SVGAGI.

The chain carries TRBV14 and TRBJ1-4, with D perhaps TRBD1 (5 bases). Trimming cost V 3 bases and J 8 bases, with 16 bases left between them. The CDR3 contains 15 residues. CDR1 is SGHDN, CDR2 FVKESK, per germline. CDR3 in amino acids: CASSQIIGTAEKLFF. In DNA, the CDR3 is TGTGCCAGCAGCCAGATTATCGGGACGGCAGAAAAACTGTTTTTT.